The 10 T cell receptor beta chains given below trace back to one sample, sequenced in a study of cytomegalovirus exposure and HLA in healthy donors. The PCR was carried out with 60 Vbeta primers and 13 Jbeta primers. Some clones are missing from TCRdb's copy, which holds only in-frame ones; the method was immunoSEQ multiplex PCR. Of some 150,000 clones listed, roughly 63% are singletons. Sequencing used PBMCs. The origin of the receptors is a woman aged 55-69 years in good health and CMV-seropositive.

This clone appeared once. DNA of the CDR3: TGTGCCAGTAGTATAGGTCGGACTAGCGGTCTCTACAATGAGCAGTTCTTC. Translating gives CASSIGRTSGLYNEQFF. The rearrangement joins TRBV19 to TRBJ2-1, with 10 bases aligning to TRBD2. The V gene end was trimmed by 1 base and the J gene end by 3 bases; junction bases not matched to a gene: 6. This CDR3 has 17 residues. The germline V gene has CDR1 LNHDA and CDR2 SQIVND (reference sequence).

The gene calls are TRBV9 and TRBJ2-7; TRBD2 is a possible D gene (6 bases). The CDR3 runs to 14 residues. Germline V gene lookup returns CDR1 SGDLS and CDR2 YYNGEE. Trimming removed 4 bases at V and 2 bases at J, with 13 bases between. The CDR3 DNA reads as TGTGCCAGCAGCCTTATGGAGGGCCCCTACGAGCAGTACTTC. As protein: CASSLMEGPYEQYF.

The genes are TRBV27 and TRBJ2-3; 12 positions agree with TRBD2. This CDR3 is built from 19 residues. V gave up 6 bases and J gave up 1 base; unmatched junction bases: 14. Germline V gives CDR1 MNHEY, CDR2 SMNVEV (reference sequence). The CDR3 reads CASSLGLAGGFLGTDTQYF. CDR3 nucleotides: TGTGCCAGCAGCCTGGGACTAGCGGGCGGGTTTTTGGGCACAGATACGCAGTATTTT.

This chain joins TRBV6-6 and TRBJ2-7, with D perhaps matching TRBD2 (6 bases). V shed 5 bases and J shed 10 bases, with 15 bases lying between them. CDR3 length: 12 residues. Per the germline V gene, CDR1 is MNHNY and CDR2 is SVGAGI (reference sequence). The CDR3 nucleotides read TGTGCCAGCAGTCCGGGACTCTCCACCCAGTACTTC. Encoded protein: CASSPGLSTQYF.

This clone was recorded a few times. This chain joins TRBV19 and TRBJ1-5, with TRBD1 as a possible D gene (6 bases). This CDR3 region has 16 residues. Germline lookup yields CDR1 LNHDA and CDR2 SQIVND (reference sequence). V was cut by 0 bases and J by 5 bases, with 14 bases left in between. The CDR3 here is CASSIDWGGRDQPQHF. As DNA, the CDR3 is TGTGCCAGTAGTATAGATTGGGGGGGCAGGGATCAGCCCCAGCATTTT.

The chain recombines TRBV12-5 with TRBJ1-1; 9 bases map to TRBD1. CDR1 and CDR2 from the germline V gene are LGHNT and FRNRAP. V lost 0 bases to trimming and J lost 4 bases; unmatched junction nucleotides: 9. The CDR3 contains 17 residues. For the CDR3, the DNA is TGTGCTAGTGGTTTGGTAACACAGGGGGCATTGGGCACTGAAGCTTTCTTT. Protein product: CASGLVTQGALGTEAFF.

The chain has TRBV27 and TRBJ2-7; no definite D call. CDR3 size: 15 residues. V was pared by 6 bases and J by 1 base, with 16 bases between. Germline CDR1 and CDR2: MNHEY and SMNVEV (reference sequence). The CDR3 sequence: CASRVFGATSYEQYF. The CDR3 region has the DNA TGTGCCAGCAGGGTCTTTGGAGCGACTTCCTACGAGCAGTACTTC.

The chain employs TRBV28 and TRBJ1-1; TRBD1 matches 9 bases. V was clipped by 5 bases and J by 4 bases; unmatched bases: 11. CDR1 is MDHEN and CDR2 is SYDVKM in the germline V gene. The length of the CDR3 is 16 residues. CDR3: CASSLSQGAGGTEAFF. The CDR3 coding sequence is TGTGCCAGCAGTCTTTCACAGGGGGCTGGGGGCACTGAAGCTTTCTTT.

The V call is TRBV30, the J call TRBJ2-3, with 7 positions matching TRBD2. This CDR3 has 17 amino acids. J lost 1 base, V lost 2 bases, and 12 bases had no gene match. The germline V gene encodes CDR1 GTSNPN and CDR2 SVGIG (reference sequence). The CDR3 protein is CAWSPGTGGRGTDTQYF. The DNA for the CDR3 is TGTGCCTGGAGTCCAGGGACGGGAGGACGCGGCACAGATACGCAGTATTTT.

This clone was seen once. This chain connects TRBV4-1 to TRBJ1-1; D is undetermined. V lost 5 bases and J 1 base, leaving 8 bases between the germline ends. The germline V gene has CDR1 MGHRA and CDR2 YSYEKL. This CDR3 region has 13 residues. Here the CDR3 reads CASSDTENTEAFF. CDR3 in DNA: TGCGCCAGCAGCGATACAGAGAACACTGAAGCTTTCTTT.